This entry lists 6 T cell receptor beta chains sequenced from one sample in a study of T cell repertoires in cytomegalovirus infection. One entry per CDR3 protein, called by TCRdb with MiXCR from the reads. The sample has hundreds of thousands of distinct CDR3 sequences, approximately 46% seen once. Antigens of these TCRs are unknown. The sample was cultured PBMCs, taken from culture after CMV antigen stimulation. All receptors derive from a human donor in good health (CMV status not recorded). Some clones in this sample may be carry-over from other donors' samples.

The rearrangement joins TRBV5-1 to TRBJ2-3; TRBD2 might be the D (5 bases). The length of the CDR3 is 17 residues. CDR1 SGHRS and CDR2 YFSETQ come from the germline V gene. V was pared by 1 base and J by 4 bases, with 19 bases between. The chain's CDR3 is CASSLTRTRFGADTQYF. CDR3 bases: TGCGCCAGCAGCTTGACGAGGACTCGGTTCGGGGCAGATACGCAGTATTTT.

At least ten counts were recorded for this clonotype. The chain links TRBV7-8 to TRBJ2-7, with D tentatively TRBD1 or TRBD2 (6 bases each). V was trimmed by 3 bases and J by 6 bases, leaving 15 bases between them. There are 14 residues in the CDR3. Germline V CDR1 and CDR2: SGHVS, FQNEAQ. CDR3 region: CASSLGGSILEQYF. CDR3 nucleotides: TGTGCCAGCAGCTTGGGGGGCTCCATCCTCGAGCAGTACTTC.

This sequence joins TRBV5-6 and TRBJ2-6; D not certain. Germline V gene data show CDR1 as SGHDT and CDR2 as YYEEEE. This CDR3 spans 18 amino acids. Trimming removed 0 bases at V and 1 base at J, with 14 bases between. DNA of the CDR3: TGTGCCAGCAGCTTGGCCATGGGTTACCAGTCTGGGGCCAACGTCCTGACTTTC. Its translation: CASSLAMGYQSGANVLTF. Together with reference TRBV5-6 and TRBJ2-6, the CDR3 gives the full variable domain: DAGVTQSPTHLIKTRGQQVTLRCSPKSGHDTVSWYQQALGQGPQFIFQYYEEEERQRGNFPDRFSGHQFPNYSSELNVNALLLGDSALYLCASSLAMGYQSGANVLTFGAGSRLTVL.

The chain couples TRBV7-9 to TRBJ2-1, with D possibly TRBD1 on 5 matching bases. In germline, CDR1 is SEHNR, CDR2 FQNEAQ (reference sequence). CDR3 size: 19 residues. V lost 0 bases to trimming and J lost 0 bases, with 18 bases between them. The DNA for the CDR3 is TGTGCCAGCAGCTTAGCTAAGGGTAGGGGATCCAGCTCCTACAATGAGCAGTTCTTC. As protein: CASSLAKGRGSSSYNEQFF.

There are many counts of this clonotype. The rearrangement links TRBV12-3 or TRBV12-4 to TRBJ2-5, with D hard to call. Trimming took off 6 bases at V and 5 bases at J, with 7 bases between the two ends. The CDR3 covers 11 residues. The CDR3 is CASSSRETQYF. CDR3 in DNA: TGTGCCAGCAGCTCCCGGGAGACCCAGTACTTC.

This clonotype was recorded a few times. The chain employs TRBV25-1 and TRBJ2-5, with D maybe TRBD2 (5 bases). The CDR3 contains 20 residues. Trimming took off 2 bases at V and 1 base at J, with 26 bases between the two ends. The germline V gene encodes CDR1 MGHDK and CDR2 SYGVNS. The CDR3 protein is CASSELPGPGKRNLQETQYF. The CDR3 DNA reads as TGTGCCAGCAGTGAACTCCCAGGACCGGGGAAAAGGAACCTCCAAGAGACCCAGTACTTC.